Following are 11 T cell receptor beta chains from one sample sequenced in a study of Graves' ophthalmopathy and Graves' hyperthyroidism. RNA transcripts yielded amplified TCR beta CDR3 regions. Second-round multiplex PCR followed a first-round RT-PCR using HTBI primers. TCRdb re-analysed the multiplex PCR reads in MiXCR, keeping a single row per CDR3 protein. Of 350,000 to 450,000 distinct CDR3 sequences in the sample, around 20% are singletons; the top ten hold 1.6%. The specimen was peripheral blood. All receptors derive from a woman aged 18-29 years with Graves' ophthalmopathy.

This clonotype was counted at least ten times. CDR3: CASSDGDTEAFF. The CDR3, as DNA: TGTGCCAGCAGCGATGGGGACACTGAAGCTTTCTTT. This chain connects TRBV9 to TRBJ1-1; the D is unclear. The CDR3 loop spans 12 amino acids. The germline V gene encodes CDR1 SGDLS and CDR2 YYNGEE. Trimming took off 3 bases at V and 3 bases at J, with 6 bases between the two ends.

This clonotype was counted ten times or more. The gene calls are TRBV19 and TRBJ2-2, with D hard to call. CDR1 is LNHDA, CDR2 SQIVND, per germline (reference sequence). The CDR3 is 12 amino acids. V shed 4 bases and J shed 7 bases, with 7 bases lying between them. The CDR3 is CASSTRRGELFF. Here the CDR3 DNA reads TGTGCCAGTAGTACCCGTCGCGGGGAGCTGTTTTTT.

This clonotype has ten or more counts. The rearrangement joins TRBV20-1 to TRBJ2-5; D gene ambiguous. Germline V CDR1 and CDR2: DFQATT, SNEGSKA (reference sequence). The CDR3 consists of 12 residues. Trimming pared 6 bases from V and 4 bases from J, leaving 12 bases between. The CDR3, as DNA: TGCAGTGCCTCTTTAGGACCAGAGACCCAGTACTTC. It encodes CSASLGPETQYF.

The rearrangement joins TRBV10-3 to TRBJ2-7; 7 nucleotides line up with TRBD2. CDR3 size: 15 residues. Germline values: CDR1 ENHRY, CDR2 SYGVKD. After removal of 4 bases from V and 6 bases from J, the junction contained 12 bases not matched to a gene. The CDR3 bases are TGTGCCATCAGTGCGTGGGGGACTATCGCTTCCGAGCAGTACTTC. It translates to CAISAWGTIASEQYF.

CDR3 sequence (DNA): TGCAGCGTTAAAATTGGGGGAGAGACCCAGTACTTC. Protein sequence: CSVKIGGETQYF. This chain uses TRBV29-1 with TRBJ2-5; D may correspond to TRBD1 or TRBD2 (5 bases each). With 5 bases removed from V and 4 bases from J, the gap between germline ends came to 11 bases. Germline V lookup: CDR1 SQVTM, CDR2 ANQGSEA. This CDR3 comprises 12 residues.

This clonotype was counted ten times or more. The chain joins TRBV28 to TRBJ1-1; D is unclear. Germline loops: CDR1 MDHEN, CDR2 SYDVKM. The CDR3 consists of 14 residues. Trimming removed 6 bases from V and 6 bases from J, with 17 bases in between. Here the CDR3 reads CASRQPWDFSEAFF. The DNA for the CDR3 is TGTGCCAGCAGACAGCCCTGGGATTTTTCTGAAGCTTTCTTT.

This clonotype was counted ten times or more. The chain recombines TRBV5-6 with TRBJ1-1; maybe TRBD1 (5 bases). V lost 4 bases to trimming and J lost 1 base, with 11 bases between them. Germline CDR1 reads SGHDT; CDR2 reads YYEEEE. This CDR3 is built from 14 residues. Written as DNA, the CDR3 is TGTGCCAGCAGCGGGACCCGGAGGAACACTGAAGCTTTCTTT. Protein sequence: CASSGTRRNTEAFF.

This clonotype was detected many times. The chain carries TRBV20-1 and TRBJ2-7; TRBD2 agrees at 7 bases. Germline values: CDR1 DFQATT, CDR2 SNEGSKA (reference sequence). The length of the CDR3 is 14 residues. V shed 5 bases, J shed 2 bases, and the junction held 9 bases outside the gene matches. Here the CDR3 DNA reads TGCAGTGCTCAGAGGCGGGAGACTGCCTACGAGCAGTACTTC. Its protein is CSAQRRETAYEQYF.

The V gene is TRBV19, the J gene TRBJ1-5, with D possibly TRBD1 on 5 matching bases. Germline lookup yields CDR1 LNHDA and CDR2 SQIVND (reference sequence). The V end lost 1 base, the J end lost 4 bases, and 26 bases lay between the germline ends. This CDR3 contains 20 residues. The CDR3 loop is CASSIGYPRAGSGGNQPQHF. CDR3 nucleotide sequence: TGTGCCAGTAGTATAGGATACCCGAGAGCCGGGAGCGGGGGTAATCAGCCCCAGCATTTT.

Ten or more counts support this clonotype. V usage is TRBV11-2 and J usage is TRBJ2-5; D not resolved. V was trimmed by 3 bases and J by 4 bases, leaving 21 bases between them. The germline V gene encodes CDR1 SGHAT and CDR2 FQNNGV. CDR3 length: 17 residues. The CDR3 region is CASSFLRMGTALETQYF. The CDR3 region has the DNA TGTGCCAGCAGCTTTCTACGCATGGGTACAGCCCTAGAGACCCAGTACTTC.

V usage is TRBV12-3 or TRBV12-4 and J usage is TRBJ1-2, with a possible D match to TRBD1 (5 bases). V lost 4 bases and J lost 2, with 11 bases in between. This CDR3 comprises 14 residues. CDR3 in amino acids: CASSWVGLNYGYTF. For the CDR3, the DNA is TGTGCCAGCAGTTGGGTGGGGCTCAACTATGGCTACACCTTC.